The 3 T cell receptor beta chains in this list originate from one sample, sequenced in a study of cytomegalovirus exposure and HLA in healthy donors. PCR amplification relied on 60 Vbeta primers (plus 13 Jbeta primers). This table comes from immunoSEQ multiplex PCR, and its TCRdb copy is limited to in-frame clones, with some not included. This table has 95,000 to 150,000 clones, 75% to 85% appearing once. The sample was PBMCs. The receptors derive from a woman aged 45 to 65 in good health and CMV-seropositive.

For this clone: The sample contains more than one DNA sequence encoding this CDR3. The chain's CDR3 is CASSLAGPSTDTQYF. CDR3 bases: TGTGCCAGCAGTCTCGCAGGCCCTAGCACAGATACGCAGTATTTT. The V call is TRBV7-2, the J call TRBJ2-3; D unresolved. Trimming took 6 bases from V and 0 from J, leaving 13 bases between them. The CDR3 spans 15 residues. Germline V gene sequence: CDR1 SGHTA, CDR2 FQGNSA.

This chain links TRBV6-6 with TRBJ1-6; D ambiguous. Germline CDR1 is MNHNY and CDR2 is SVGAGI (reference sequence). Trimming shortened V by 2 bases and J by 8 bases, and 7 bases separated the two germline ends. The length of the CDR3 is 13 residues. The CDR3, as DNA: TGTGCCAGCAGTTACAGTTTAGATTCACCCCTCCACTTT. This encodes CASSYSLDSPLHF.

Comment on this clone: In the same sample, other DNA sequences code for this CDR3. The chain is built from TRBV20-1 and TRBJ1-1; D remains ambiguous. The V and J ends lost 6 bases and 4 bases respectively, with 6 bases between them. The CDR3 consists of 10 residues. Looked up from germline, CDR1 is DFQATT and CDR2 is SNEGSKA (reference sequence). The DNA of the CDR3 is TGCAGTGCAGCGCGCACTGAAGCTTTCTTT. Amino acid sequence: CSAARTEAFF.